The T cell receptor beta chain under discussion was sequenced for a study of regulatory T cells in long-lasting Graves disease. The study's findings and limits: Persistent disease samples used TRBV28, TRBJ1-2 and TRBJ2-5 preferentially.

Noted time point: persistent/refractory GD, antithyroid drugs over 5 years with positive TRAb. Preparation of the TCR library used RNA extracted from PBMCs. The sample holds many counts of this clonotype. Antigen unknown. Assembly of TCR beta libraries relied on iRepertoire HTBI primers together with Arm-PCR of CDR3 regions. TCRdb recomputed calls from the multiplex PCR reads with MiXCR, one row per CDR3 protein. The sample has 400,000 to 500,000 distinct CDR3 sequences, around a fifth seen once. Trimming cost V 1 base and J 6 bases, with 13 bases left between them. Per germline, CDR1 SGHTA and CDR2 FQGNSA. The CDR3 extends over 14 amino acids.

The sequences come from peripheral blood mononuclear cells (PBMCs), collected when the disease was refractory, from a patient treated with antithyroid drugs. This TCR came from a female donor with Graves disease. V usage is TRBV7-2 and J usage is TRBJ2-7; D might be TRBD1 or TRBD2, each matching 8 bases. CDR3 sequence (DNA): TGTGCCAGCAGCTTAGGGACAGGGACTAGCGAGCAGTACTTC. As protein: CASSLGTGTSEQYF.